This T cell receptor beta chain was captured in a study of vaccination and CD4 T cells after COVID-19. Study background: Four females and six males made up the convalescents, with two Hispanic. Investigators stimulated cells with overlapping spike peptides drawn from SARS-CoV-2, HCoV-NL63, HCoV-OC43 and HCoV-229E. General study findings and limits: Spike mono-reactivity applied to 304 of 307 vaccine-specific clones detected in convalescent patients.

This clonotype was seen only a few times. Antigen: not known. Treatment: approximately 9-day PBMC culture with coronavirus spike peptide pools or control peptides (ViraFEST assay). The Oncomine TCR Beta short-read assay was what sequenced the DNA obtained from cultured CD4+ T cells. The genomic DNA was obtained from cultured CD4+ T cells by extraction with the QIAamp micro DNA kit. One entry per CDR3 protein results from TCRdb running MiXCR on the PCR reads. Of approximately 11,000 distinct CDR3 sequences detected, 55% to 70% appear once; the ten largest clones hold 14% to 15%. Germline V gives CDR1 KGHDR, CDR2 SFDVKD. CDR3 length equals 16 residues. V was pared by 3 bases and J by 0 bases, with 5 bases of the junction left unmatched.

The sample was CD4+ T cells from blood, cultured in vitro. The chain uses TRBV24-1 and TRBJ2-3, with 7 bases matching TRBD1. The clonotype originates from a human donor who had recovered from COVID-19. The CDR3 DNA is TGTGCCACCAGTGATGGAGACAGGGCTAGCACAGATACGCAGTATTTT. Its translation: CATSDGDRASTDTQYF.